These 30 T cell receptor beta chains came from one sample sequenced in a study of shared clonotypes between healthy human individuals. Clones were read by immunoSEQ multiplex PCR, and TCRdb kept only the in-frame ones, dropping some. The sample records millions of clones, about 95% being singletons. The sample comprised naive CD4+ T cells sorted from blood. Subset of the sample: CD45RA+ positively selected. The receptors were gathered from a man between 18 and 29 years old in good health.

The chain has TRBV9 and TRBJ1-2; no clear D. Germline V gene data show CDR1 as SGDLS and CDR2 as YYNGEE. The length of the CDR3 is 13 residues. V lost 0 bases and J 7 bases, leaving 10 bases between the germline ends. The CDR3 spells CASSVVSEGGYTF. CDR3 bases: TGTGCCAGCAGCGTAGTTTCGGAGGGTGGCTACACCTTC.

The J gene is TRBJ2-2, the V gene TRBV5-1; no clear D. This CDR3 spans 12 amino acids. V was shortened by 2 bases and J by 3 bases, with 2 bases between the two germline ends. CDR1 is SGHRS, CDR2 YFSETQ, per germline. The CDR3 spells CASSFDTGELFF. The CDR3 coding sequence is TGCGCCAGCAGCTTCGACACCGGGGAGCTGTTTTTT. The full variable domain, its missing parts supplied by reference TRBV5-1 and TRBJ2-2, is KAGVTQTPRYLIKTRGQQVTLSCSPISGHRSVSWYQQTPGQGLQFLFEYFSETQRNKGNFPGRFSGRQFSNSRSEMNVSTLELGDSALYLCASSFDTGELFFGEGSRLTVL.

This chain links TRBV27 with TRBJ2-2; 13 bases are a match to TRBD2. Trimming removed 6 bases from V and 5 bases from J; junction bases left unmatched: 9. CDR3 length equals 17 residues. Germline V gene data show CDR1 as MNHEY and CDR2 as SMNVEV (reference sequence). CDR3 protein: CASSLTSGRLSTGELFF. The CDR3 DNA is TGTGCCAGCAGCCTGACTAGCGGGAGGTTGTCGACCGGGGAGCTGTTTTTT.

V usage is TRBV7-2 and J usage is TRBJ1-5, with no clear D. V was clipped by 1 base and J by 0 bases, with 7 bases between them. Germline loops: CDR1 SGHTA, CDR2 FQGNSA. The CDR3 spans 15 residues. The CDR3 DNA reads TGTGCCAGCAGCTTAGAGGCAGCTAGCAATCAGCCCCAGCATTTT. This gives the protein CASSLEAASNQPQHF.

CDR3 residues: CASSVSGTPSDTQYF. The CDR3 bases are TGTGCCAGCAGTGTAAGTGGGACACCCTCAGATACGCAGTATTTT. This chain connects TRBV2 to TRBJ2-3, with D possibly TRBD1 on 6 matching bases. V lost 4 bases, J lost 4 bases, and 15 bases lay in between. Germline V lookup: CDR1 SNHLY, CDR2 FYNNEI. The CDR3 has 15 amino acids.

The chain links TRBV7-9 to TRBJ2-7, with D tentatively TRBD1 or TRBD2 (6 bases each). Trimming stripped 1 base from V and 3 bases from J, with 19 bases between. The CDR3 extends over 17 amino acids. Germline assignment: CDR1 SEHNR and CDR2 FQNEAQ (reference sequence). DNA of the CDR3: TGTGCCAGCAGCTTAGATAAGGGGGGCCGAGTCAACTACGAGCAGTACTTC. Encoded protein: CASSLDKGGRVNYEQYF.

This clone was found once. The V call is TRBV11-2, the J call TRBJ1-1, with D possibly TRBD1 on 5 matching bases. CDR1 is SGHAT, CDR2 FQNNGV, per germline. The CDR3 runs 16 residues. V was cut by 0 bases and J by 0 bases, with 11 bases left in between. The chain's CDR3 is CASSLDRAPLNTEAFF. CDR3 DNA: TGTGCCAGCAGCTTAGACAGGGCGCCCTTGAACACTGAAGCTTTCTTT.

V gene TRBV13 combines with J gene TRBJ1-6; 9 nucleotides line up with TRBD1. Trimming removed 5 bases from V and 4 bases from J; junction bases left unmatched: 9. CDR1 is PRHDT and CDR2 is FYEKMQ in the germline V gene (reference sequence). The length of the CDR3 is 17 residues. The CDR3 DNA sequence: TGTGCCAGCAGCCCATCAACAGGGGGCTTATATAATTCACCCCTCCACTTT. Translated, it gives CASSPSTGGLYNSPLHF.

This clone was counted a single time. J is TRBJ1-4 and V is TRBV5-1; TRBD1 agrees at 7 bases. The CDR3 contains 14 residues. The V and J ends lost 1 base and 7 bases, in that order; junction bases with no gene match: 4. Germline assignment: CDR1 SGHRS and CDR2 YFSETQ. The CDR3 nucleotides read TGCGCCAGCAGCTTGACAGGGGAGATTGAAAAACTGTTTTTT. Translation gives CASSLTGEIEKLFF.

The CDR3 DNA reads as TGTGCCAGCAGCTTGGCGGCGTTCAATCAGCCCCAGCATTTT. Its translation: CASSLAAFNQPQHF. The rearrangement links TRBV5-6 to TRBJ1-5; D not certain. CDR3 length: 14 amino acids. Germline V gene lookup returns CDR1 SGHDT and CDR2 YYEEEE. V lost 0 bases and J 3 bases, leaving 7 bases between the germline ends.

This rearrangement joins TRBV5-1 to TRBJ2-7; 8 bases map to TRBD1. This CDR3 spans 16 amino acids. J gave up 2 bases and V 0 bases, and 7 bases lay outside the gene matches. From germline, CDR1 is SGHRS and CDR2 YFSETQ. CDR3 loop: CASSLGGTGNTYEQYF. The CDR3, as DNA: TGCGCCAGCAGCTTGGGGGGGACAGGAAACACCTACGAGCAGTACTTC.

The chain is built from TRBV4-2 and TRBJ1-2; no clear D gene. Trimming stripped 0 bases from V and 4 bases from J, with 12 bases between. Germline CDR1 is LGHNA and CDR2 is YNFKEQ. The CDR3 runs to 15 residues. The CDR3 bases are TGTGCCAGCAGCCAAGAAGGAGTGGGTTTCTATGGCTACACCTTC. Protein product: CASSQEGVGFYGYTF.

The V gene is TRBV5-4, the J gene TRBJ2-7, with D perhaps TRBD2 (5 bases). The CDR3 totals 14 residues. V lost 5 bases to trimming and J lost 2 bases, with 14 bases between them. Germline values: CDR1 SGHNT, CDR2 YYREEE (reference sequence). Here the CDR3 DNA reads TGTGCCAGCAGTCGTCGGGAAGGCCCCTACGAGCAGTACTTC. Translated: CASSRREGPYEQYF. The entire variable domain, with the rest obtained from reference TRBV5-4 and TRBJ2-7, is as follows: ETGVTQSPTHLIKTRGQQVTLRCSSQSGHNTVSWYQQALGQGPQFIFQYYREEENGRGNFPPRFSGLQFPNYSSELNVNALELDDSALYLCASSRREGPYEQYFGPGTRLTVT.

CDR3 amino acids: CASSSVDRSYEQYF. Written as DNA, the CDR3 is TGTGCCAGCAGTTCCGTCGACAGGTCCTACGAGCAGTACTTC. V is TRBV6-5 and J is TRBJ2-7, with a weak D call TRBD1 (6 bases). The CDR3 has 14 residues. Germline V CDR1 and CDR2: MNHEY, SVGAGI. Trimming took off 4 bases at V and 1 base at J, with 11 bases between the two ends.

The rearrangement joins TRBV30 to TRBJ1-4; 8 bases map to TRBD1. The CDR3 has 15 amino acids. Trimming took 4 bases from V and 13 from J; bases not matched to a gene: 17. CDR1 GTSNPN and CDR2 SVGIG come from the germline V gene (reference sequence). The CDR3 here is CAWNFRGLSHRRLFF. In DNA, the CDR3 is TGTGCCTGGAATTTCAGGGGGCTAAGCCACCGGAGACTGTTTTTT.

Details on this clone: The sample holds other DNA sequences that translate to the same CDR3. The V gene is TRBV7-2, the J gene TRBJ2-5, with 7 nucleotides matching TRBD1. The germline CDR1 and CDR2 sequences are SGHTA and FQGNSA. The V segment lost 0 bases and the J segment 1 base; nucleotides outside the gene matches: 5. CDR3 length equals 16 residues. The CDR3 protein is CASSLAGQGVQETQYF. CDR3 nucleotide sequence: TGTGCCAGCAGCTTAGCGGGCCAGGGGGTCCAAGAGACCCAGTACTTC.

The chain couples TRBV30 to TRBJ2-1; D is uncertain. This CDR3 comprises 16 residues. From germline, CDR1 is GTSNPN and CDR2 SVGIG (reference sequence). V was trimmed by 3 bases and J by 2 bases, leaving 17 bases between them. The CDR3 coding sequence is TGTGCCTGGAGCGGGCAGGCCACGAGAGCCTACAATGAGCAGTTCTTC. It codes for CAWSGQATRAYNEQFF.

This chain uses TRBV5-8 with TRBJ2-2; 12 bases map to TRBD2. CDR3 length: 14 amino acids. The germline V gene has CDR1 SGHTS and CDR2 YDEGEE. CDR3 DNA: TGTGCAACCCCTAGCGGGAGGGGCACCGGGGAGCTGTTTTTT. This gives the protein CATPSGRGTGELFF.

The CDR3 DNA follows: TGCAGCGCCTACAGGGGGAGGGAAGCTTTCTTT. Translating gives CSAYRGREAFF. This sequence joins TRBV29-1 and TRBJ1-1; 8 bases are a match to TRBD1. The length of the CDR3 is 11 residues. Germline lookup yields CDR1 SQVTM and CDR2 ANQGSEA. V gave up 7 bases and J gave up 8 bases; unmatched junction bases: 6.

This clone appeared once. This chain joins TRBV5-4 and TRBJ2-5; 8 positions match TRBD2. The CDR3 has 16 residues. The junction had 9 bases not matched to a gene; V was cut back by 4 bases and J by 1 base. Germline CDR1 SGHNT, CDR2 YYREEE (reference sequence). CDR3 in amino acids: CASSPTGGRSQETQYF. In DNA form, the CDR3 reads TGTGCCAGCAGCCCAACTGGCGGGAGGTCCCAAGAGACCCAGTACTTC.

V is TRBV5-1 and J is TRBJ2-1; 7 nucleotides line up with TRBD2. Germline assignment: CDR1 SGHRS and CDR2 YFSETQ. This CDR3 is 15 amino acids long. Losses at the gene ends were 1 base for V and 3 bases for J; bases not matched to a gene: 4. As DNA, the CDR3 is TGCGCCAGCAGCTTGTCTCTAGCGGTCTACAATGAGCAGTTCTTC. Its translation is CASSLSLAVYNEQFF.

The rearrangement joins TRBV2 to TRBJ1-4; the D gene is possibly TRBD1 (5 bases). Deletions cut 9 bases from V and 4 bases from J, with 12 bases between. There are 13 residues in the CDR3. CDR1 and CDR2 (germline): SNHLY, FYNNEI. This CDR3 reads CARTGLLNEKLFF. DNA of the CDR3: TGTGCCAGAACGGGGCTCCTTAATGAAAAACTGTTTTTT.

This clone was detected only once. This chain joins TRBV9 and TRBJ1-2; D is possibly TRBD1 (5 bases). The CDR3 has 13 residues. Germline V CDR1 and CDR2: SGDLS, YYNGEE. Trimming took 0 bases from V and 7 from J, leaving 10 bases between them. In DNA form, the CDR3 reads TGTGCCAGCAGCGTAGGTGGGACGGGTGGCTACACCTTC. Its translation is CASSVGGTGGYTF.

V gene TRBV10-1 combines with J gene TRBJ2-5, with D perhaps matching TRBD1 (5 bases). Germline lookup yields CDR1 WNHNN and CDR2 SYGVQD (reference sequence). V was clipped by 0 bases and J by 3 bases, with 8 bases between them. The length of the CDR3 is 14 residues. The CDR3 reads CASSESPGKETQYF. In DNA, the CDR3 is TGCGCCAGCAGTGAGTCGCCAGGGAAAGAGACCCAGTACTTC.

The chain recombines TRBV7-9 with TRBJ2-5, with D perhaps matching TRBD1 or TRBD2 (5 bases each). Germline CDR1 SEHNR, CDR2 FQNEAQ (reference sequence). The CDR3 loop spans 15 amino acids. V shed 0 bases and J shed 4 bases, with 12 bases lying between them. The CDR3 region has the DNA TGTGCCAGCAGCTTAGCGCAAGGGGAGCGAGAGACCCAGTACTTC. It specifies CASSLAQGERETQYF.

The chain employs TRBV30 and TRBJ2-7; D might be TRBD1 (6 bases). CDR3 length: 13 amino acids. Germline V lookup: CDR1 GTSNPN, CDR2 SVGIG (reference sequence). The V end lost 3 bases, the J end lost 7 bases, and 16 bases lay between the germline ends. The CDR3 region has the DNA TGTGCCTGGAGCGAGGACAGTTCAAGGGAGCAGTACTTC. This gives the protein CAWSEDSSREQYF.

This chain joins TRBV5-5 and TRBJ2-1; D is ambiguous. The V end lost 3 bases, the J end lost 7 bases, and 17 bases lay between the germline ends. The CDR3 has 15 amino acids. Per the germline V gene, CDR1 is SGHKS and CDR2 is YYEKEE (reference sequence). CDR3 region: CASSSSGWGSNEQFF. CDR3 DNA sequence: TGTGCCAGCAGCTCCTCAGGCTGGGGTAGTAATGAGCAGTTCTTC.

The chain couples TRBV2 to TRBJ1-4, with D maybe TRBD1 (5 bases). Germline V lookup: CDR1 SNHLY, CDR2 FYNNEI. V lost 6 bases to trimming and J lost 3 bases, with 17 bases between them. The CDR3 contains 16 residues. The CDR3 loop reads CASRVNTGVANEKLFF. Written as DNA, the CDR3 is TGTGCCAGCAGGGTAAACACGGGGGTGGCTAATGAAAAACTGTTTTTT.

This chain joins TRBV6-1 and TRBJ2-3; no reliable D call. V was trimmed by 1 base and J by 7 bases, leaving 3 bases between them. The CDR3 runs 11 residues. CDR1 MNHNS and CDR2 SASEGT come from the germline V gene. CDR3 DNA: TGTGCCAGCAGTGAAGGTTATACGCAGTATTTT. Its protein product is CASSEGYTQYF.

CDR3 sequence (DNA): TGTGCCAGCAGTTATGACAATGAGCAGTTCTTC. It is translated as CASSYDNEQFF. The chain couples TRBV6-6 to TRBJ2-1; D ambiguous. Germline lookup yields CDR1 MNHNY and CDR2 SVGAGI (reference sequence). CDR3 length: 11 amino acids. V lost 3 bases and J 5 bases, leaving 2 bases between the germline ends.